The 30 T cell receptor beta chains below all came from one sample that was sequenced in a study of beta chain features in type 1 diabetes. The authors reverse transcribed all of the isolated RNA, so sequencing captured expressed TCRB transcripts. Only in-frame clones appear in the TCRdb table, and some are missing; sequencing was by immunoSEQ multiplex PCR. This table has hundreds of thousands of clones, around 15% appearing once. Input material: naive CD4+ T cells from blood. The receptors were sampled from a man younger than 35 in good health.

Only a few counts were recorded for this clone. The rearrangement links TRBV14 to TRBJ1-2; D not certain. The CDR3 extends over 14 amino acids. V dropped 2 bases and J dropped 3 bases, with 10 bases sitting between them. Germline loops: CDR1 SGHDN, CDR2 FVKESK. DNA of the CDR3: TGTGCCAGCAGCCAATCCCGGGCCTACTATGGCTACACCTTC. Its translation: CASSQSRAYYGYTF. Filled out from reference TRBV14 and TRBJ1-2, the complete variable domain reads EAGVTQFPSHSVIEKGQTVTLRCDPISGHDNLYWYRRVMGKEIKFLLHFVKESKQDESGMPNNRFLAERTGGTYSTLKVQPAELEDSGVYFCASSQSRAYYGYTFGSGTRLTVV.

The V gene is TRBV12-5, the J gene TRBJ2-1; unclear D gene. Trimming removed 6 bases at V and 2 bases at J, with 23 bases between. Germline CDR1 reads LGHNT; CDR2 reads FRNRAP. The CDR3 length is 18 residues. The CDR3 bases are TGTGCTAGTGGAAAACCTGGGCGAGTCGTGGAGACCTACAATGAGCAGTTCTTC. It is translated as CASGKPGRVVETYNEQFF.

Only a few counts were recorded for this clone. One end of the junction fails to match germline, which may point to a read error. The J gene is TRBJ2-7, the V gene TRBV19, with a weak D call TRBD2 (7 bases). This CDR3 contains 12 residues. Germline CDR1 and CDR2: LNHDA and SQIVND (reference sequence). CDR3 in amino acids: CASSDWGGNRDF. The CDR3 bases are TGTGCCAGTAGTGACTGGGGGGGCAATCGGGACTTC.

V usage is TRBV4-1 and J usage is TRBJ2-1; 10 bases line up with TRBD2. With V trimmed by 0 bases and J by 8 bases, 4 bases remained unmatched. Germline loops: CDR1 MGHRA, CDR2 YSYEKL. The CDR3 contains 15 residues. The CDR3: CASSQESGRADEQFF. CDR3 bases: TGCGCCAGCAGCCAAGAAAGCGGGAGGGCGGATGAGCAGTTCTTC.

A few counts support this clone. J is TRBJ1-2 and V is TRBV6-1, with D tentatively TRBD1 (5 bases). V shed 3 bases and J shed 5 bases, with 13 bases lying between them. The CDR3 is made up of 14 amino acids. CDR1 is MNHNS, CDR2 SASEGT, per germline. In nucleotides, the CDR3 is TGTGCCAGCAGTGACAGTGGGCAGGGATATGGCTACACCTTC. This sequence encodes CASSDSGQGYGYTF.

This clone was counted between two and nine times. The identical CDR3 is also encoded by other nucleotide sequences in the sample. The chain is built from TRBV5-1 and TRBJ2-3; D not resolved. CDR1 and CDR2 (germline): SGHRS, YFSETQ. This CDR3 spans 14 amino acids. Trimming took 0 bases from V and 2 from J, leaving 7 bases between them. CDR3 DNA: TGCGCCAGCAGCTTGGAAAGGACCACAGATACGCAGTATTTT. The encoded protein is CASSLERTTDTQYF.

This clone was picked up a small number of times. V usage is TRBV2 and J usage is TRBJ1-1; D perhaps matches TRBD1 (5 bases). Germline CDR1 is SNHLY and CDR2 is FYNNEI. Trimming shortened V by 8 bases and J by 1 base, and 11 bases separated the two germline ends. The length of the CDR3 is 13 residues. The CDR3 bases are TGTGCCAGCGAGGGGTTCAGGAACACTGAAGCTTTCTTT. Translation gives CASEGFRNTEAFF.

The chain uses TRBV19 and TRBJ2-7; 9 bases are a match to TRBD1. The CDR3 is 14 residues long. Germline CDR1 and CDR2: LNHDA and SQIVND (reference sequence). J gave up 0 bases and V 9 bases, and 6 bases lay outside the gene matches. This chain's CDR3 is CASRGTGNSYEQYF. The DNA for the CDR3 is TGTGCCAGCCGGGGGACAGGGAACTCCTACGAGCAGTACTTC.

This clone occurred many times. This chain links TRBV7-9 with TRBJ2-1; TRBD2 matches at 7 bases. Per the germline V gene, CDR1 is SEHNR and CDR2 is FQNEAQ (reference sequence). The V segment lost 7 bases and the J segment 6 bases; nucleotides outside the gene matches: 3. The CDR3 totals 12 residues. CDR3 in amino acids: CASTTGGNEQFF. In DNA form, the CDR3 reads TGTGCCAGCACAACGGGGGGCAATGAGCAGTTCTTC.

In its sample, this clone was seen a few times. The chain carries TRBV19 and TRBJ1-6; D unresolved. The V end lost 6 bases, the J end lost 0 bases, and 9 bases lay between the germline ends. Germline V gene lookup returns CDR1 LNHDA and CDR2 SQIVND (reference sequence). This CDR3 comprises 15 residues. The DNA of the CDR3 is TGTGCCAGTAGCGAACAGAGCTCCTATAATTCACCCCTCCACTTT. Amino acid sequence: CASSEQSSYNSPLHF.

The CDR3 bases are TGTGCCAGCAGGACAGGGGGCGGTGGTGGCTACACCTTC. Protein product: CASRTGGGGGYTF. V and J are TRBV27 and TRBJ1-2, with 10 bases aligning to TRBD1. The CDR3 spans 13 residues. The V gene end was trimmed by 6 bases and the J gene end by 7 bases; junction bases not matched to a gene: 5. Looked up from germline, CDR1 is MNHEY and CDR2 is SMNVEV (reference sequence).

This clone came up once. A much more abundant neighbour one base away suggests this may be a read error. The same CDR3 can be traced to other DNA sequences in this sample. The J gene is TRBJ2-6, the V gene TRBV10-3; perhaps D is TRBD1 or TRBD2 (5 bases each). There are 13 residues in the CDR3. Germline V gene lookup returns CDR1 ENHRY and CDR2 SYGVKD. Trimming left V 7 bases short and J 2 bases short, with 6 bases between. In DNA form, the CDR3 reads TGTGCCATCATGGGGGCTGGGGCCAACGTCCTGACTTTC. Its translation is CAIMGAGANVLTF.

This clone was observed a handful of times. This sequence joins TRBV5-1 and TRBJ2-7, with TRBD1 matching over 7 bases. The CDR3 covers 15 residues. CDR1 is SGHRS and CDR2 is YFSETQ in the germline V gene. Unmatched junction bases numbered 7, after V lost 4 bases and J lost 0 bases. The CDR3 spells CASSKGQYNSYEQYF. CDR3 coding DNA: TGCGCCAGCAGCAAGGGACAGTACAACTCCTACGAGCAGTACTTC.

The CDR3 protein is CASRRVGQAEKLFF. The CDR3 region has the DNA TGTGCCAGCAGGAGAGTAGGACAGGCGGAAAAACTGTTTTTT. This rearrangement joins TRBV2 to TRBJ1-4; 7 bases fit TRBD1. V dropped 6 bases and J dropped 8; count of bases not matched to a gene: 9. This CDR3 is 14 amino acids long. Germline values: CDR1 SNHLY, CDR2 FYNNEI.

This clone turned up a few times. This chain joins TRBV14 and TRBJ2-7; tentatively, D is TRBD1 (5 bases). Trimming removed 4 bases from V and 6 bases from J, with 13 bases in between. The germline V gene has CDR1 SGHDN and CDR2 FVKESK. The CDR3 loop spans 13 amino acids. CDR3: CASSPPGALEQYF. CDR3 DNA: TGTGCCAGCAGCCCCCCTGGGGCCCTCGAGCAGTACTTC.

This sequence joins TRBV10-3 and TRBJ1-6; D may be TRBD1 (5 bases). The CDR3 is made up of 14 amino acids. Germline loops: CDR1 ENHRY, CDR2 SYGVKD. The germline V and J ends were trimmed by 4 bases and 9 bases, with 13 bases remaining between them. The CDR3 loop is CAISGQRDGSPLHF. DNA for the CDR3: TGTGCCATCAGTGGCCAGAGGGACGGTTCACCCCTCCACTTT.

This clone was seen more than once but under ten times. V and J are TRBV7-6 and TRBJ2-1, with D perhaps given as TRBD1 or TRBD2 (5 bases each). This CDR3 is built from 17 residues. V was shortened by 5 bases and J by 5 bases, with 22 bases between the two germline ends. Germline assignment: CDR1 SGHVS and CDR2 FNYEAQ. The DNA for the CDR3 is TGTGCCAGCAGCCCTGTTTTTGGGACGGTTGGGCACAATGAGCAGTTCTTC. Amino acids: CASSPVFGTVGHNEQFF.

About this clone itself: Other DNA sequences in the sample encode the same CDR3. This chain links TRBV18 with TRBJ1-1; 8 bases line up with TRBD1. With V trimmed by 3 bases and J by 1 base, 4 bases remained unmatched. Germline V gives CDR1 KGHSH, CDR2 LQKENI. This CDR3 contains 15 residues. The CDR3 DNA reads TGTGCCAGCTCACCGAAAGGACAGGGGAACACTGAAGCTTTCTTT. Protein: CASSPKGQGNTEAFF.

The V and J genes are TRBV6-1 and TRBJ1-3; a possible D gene is TRBD1 (5 bases). Germline-derived CDR1 and CDR2 are MNHNS and SASEGT. This CDR3 spans 16 amino acids. V lost 3 bases and J lost 3, with 15 bases in between. For the CDR3, the DNA is TGTGCCAGCAGTGATCCGGGACGGATGGTTGGAAACACCATATATTTT. Its protein product is CASSDPGRMVGNTIYF.

In this sample, this clone turned up a few times. The rearrangement links TRBV28 to TRBJ2-1; either TRBD1 or TRBD2 may supply D (5 bases each). This CDR3 has 14 residues. Germline CDR1 is MDHEN and CDR2 is SYDVKM. Trimming took off 6 bases at V and 3 bases at J, with 12 bases between the two ends. In DNA form, the CDR3 reads TGTGCCAGCAGCCCTGGGACGCTCTACAATGAGCAGTTCTTC. It is translated as CASSPGTLYNEQFF.

This chain connects TRBV10-3 to TRBJ1-3, with D hard to call. The CDR3 covers 14 residues. Per the germline V gene, CDR1 is ENHRY and CDR2 is SYGVKD. Deletions cut 5 bases from V and 4 bases from J, with 12 bases between. The CDR3 sequence: CAISREVRGNTIYF. The DNA for the CDR3 is TGTGCCATCAGTCGAGAAGTTAGGGGAAACACCATATATTTT.

The chain is built from TRBV28 and TRBJ1-2, with 8 bases identical to TRBD1. CDR3 length: 14 amino acids. In germline, CDR1 is MDHEN, CDR2 SYDVKM. V lost 6 bases and J lost 2; bases outside the gene matches: 5. The DNA for the CDR3 is TGTGCCAGCAGCCCACAGGGGGGGAACTATGGCTACACCTTC. Its protein is CASSPQGGNYGYTF.

This clone came up a few times. V and J are TRBV5-4 and TRBJ2-3, with D uncertain. V lost 2 bases to trimming and J lost 0 bases, with 7 bases between them. The CDR3 runs 14 residues. Germline CDR1 is SGHNT and CDR2 is YYREEE (reference sequence). CDR3 residues: CASSFGASTDTQYF. CDR3 DNA: TGTGCCAGCAGCTTTGGCGCTAGCACAGATACGCAGTATTTT.

The chain has TRBV6-5 and TRBJ2-7, with D unresolved. Trimming stripped 2 bases from V and 9 bases from J, with 8 bases between. The CDR3 extends over 11 amino acids. Germline V gene lookup returns CDR1 MNHEY and CDR2 SVGAGI. CDR3 residues: CASSYGPGQYF. The CDR3 DNA is TGTGCCAGCAGTTACGGTCCCGGGCAGTACTTC.

The V call is TRBV9, the J call TRBJ1-1, with D hard to call. CDR3 length equals 15 residues. The ends were cut back, 0 bases at V and 3 bases at J, with 12 bases in the middle. Germline CDR1 SGDLS, CDR2 YYNGEE. The CDR3 protein is CASSVVPRFDTEAFF. CDR3 bases: TGTGCCAGCAGCGTAGTACCCAGGTTCGACACTGAAGCTTTCTTT. Variable domain in full (rest from reference TRBV9 and TRBJ1-1): DSGVTQTPKHLITATGQRVTLRCSPRSGDLSVYWYQQSLDQGLQFLIQYYNGEERAKGNILERFSAQQFPDLHSELNLSSLELGDSALYFCASSVVPRFDTEAFFGQGTRLTVV.

There are a few counts of this clone. V usage is TRBV7-3 and J usage is TRBJ2-3, with 8 nucleotides matching TRBD1. The V and J ends lost 5 bases and 1 base, in that order; junction bases with no gene match: 8. The CDR3 consists of 16 residues. In germline, CDR1 is SGHTA, CDR2 FQGTGA. This CDR3 is CASSPTPGQGTDTQYF. The CDR3 coding sequence is TGTGCCAGCAGCCCCACCCCGGGACAGGGCACAGATACGCAGTATTTT.

The CDR3 here is CASSQAWTGAYEQYF. The CDR3 bases are TGCGCCAGCAGCCAAGCTTGGACGGGGGCCTACGAGCAGTACTTC. The chain recombines TRBV4-3 with TRBJ2-7, with a tentative D call TRBD2 (6 bases). This CDR3 contains 15 residues. Germline CDR1 reads LGHNA; CDR2 reads YSLEER. Trimming cost V 1 base and J 2 bases, with 12 bases left between them.

This chain joins TRBV11-2 and TRBJ2-6; no clear D. This CDR3 is 19 amino acids long. Germline lookup yields CDR1 SGHAT and CDR2 FQNNGV. V lost 6 bases and J lost 0, with 21 bases in between. CDR3 DNA sequence: TGTGCCAGCAGGTCCATACGGGTGCCTACCAACTCTGGGGCCAACGTCCTGACTTTC. The encoded protein is CASRSIRVPTNSGANVLTF.

This clone was counted only a few times. The chain links TRBV2 to TRBJ2-1, with D perhaps TRBD2 (5 bases). Germline V lookup: CDR1 SNHLY, CDR2 FYNNEI. The CDR3 spans 14 residues. Trimming removed 2 bases at V and 6 bases at J, with 11 bases between. In nucleotides, the CDR3 is TGTGCCAGCAGTGAAATGGGAAGCGGCAATGAGCAGTTCTTC. This gives the protein CASSEMGSGNEQFF.

V usage is TRBV9 and J usage is TRBJ1-6; 7 nucleotides match TRBD1. V was clipped by 0 bases and J by 2 bases; unmatched bases: 11. The CDR3 has 19 residues. CDR1 is SGDLS and CDR2 is YYNGEE in the germline V gene. DNA of the CDR3: TGTGCCAGCAGCGTAGGGACAGGTCCCAGTGGCCCCTATAATTCACCCCTCCACTTT. This encodes CASSVGTGPSGPYNSPLHF.